Below, 15 T cell receptor beta chains from the same sample are listed, as sequenced in a study of blood T cell repertoires in COVID-19. Sequenced by immunoSEQ multiplex PCR; TCRdb stores in-frame clones only, minus some. The sample shows around 320,000 clones, 90% to 95% of them seen only once. The material sequenced was PBMCs or T cells enriched from blood (not recorded which). These receptors were obtained from a woman in her twenties or thirties who had been exposed to COVID-19.

This chain links TRBV6-2 or TRBV6-3 with TRBJ2-4; D is undetermined. This CDR3 has 14 residues. V gave up 0 bases and J gave up 5 bases, with 8 bases separating them. Germline assignment: CDR1 MNHEY and CDR2 SVGEGT. In DNA, the CDR3 is TGTGCCAGCAGTTACTCGATTACAGAAAACATTCAGTACTTC. Residues: CASSYSITENIQYF.

The rearrangement links TRBV6-6 to TRBJ1-2; the match to TRBD1 covers 9 bases. Germline V CDR1 and CDR2: MNHNY, SVGAGI (reference sequence). The CDR3 totals 14 residues. V was clipped by 7 bases and J by 4 bases; unmatched bases: 7. The CDR3 coding sequence is TGTGCCAGCACCCTGGGACAGGGAATCTATGGCTACACCTTC. Amino acids: CASTLGQGIYGYTF.

The genes are TRBV24-1 and TRBJ2-1, with 10 positions matching TRBD1. V dropped 3 bases and J dropped 7; count of bases not matched to a gene: 5. CDR1 is KGHDR and CDR2 is SFDVKD in the germline V gene. The CDR3 totals 15 residues. The DNA of the CDR3 is TGTGCCACCAGTGATACTCCGGACAGGGGGAATGAGCAGTTCTTC. This encodes CATSDTPDRGNEQFF.

The rearrangement uses TRBV7-2 and TRBJ1-5; the D gene is possibly TRBD1 (5 bases). There are 17 residues in the CDR3. Germline loops: CDR1 SGHTA, CDR2 FQGNSA. Trimming shortened V by 5 bases and J by 4 bases, and 21 bases separated the two germline ends. CDR3 sequence reads: CASSPGMGGLVNQPQHF. The CDR3 DNA follows: TGTGCCAGCAGCCCAGGGATGGGGGGGTTAGTAAATCAGCCCCAGCATTTT.

Notes on this clone: Other DNA sequences from this sample encode an identical CDR3 as well. The V gene is TRBV3-1 (or the pseudogene TRBV3-2), the J gene TRBJ1-5; D is undetermined. CDR1 and CDR2 (germline): LGHDT, YNNKEL (reference sequence). Trimming stripped 1 base from V and 1 base from J, with 5 bases between. The CDR3 sequence is 14 residues long. Written as DNA, the CDR3 is TGTGCCAGCAGCCAAGTTGGCAGCAATCAGCCCCAGCATTTT. Translated, it gives CASSQVGSNQPQHF.

CDR3 coding DNA: TGTGCCAGCAGCCCCGGGGCTAGCGGGGCGGTCGGGGAGCTGTTTTTT. This translates into CASSPGASGAVGELFF. The J gene is TRBJ2-2, the V gene TRBV5-4, with 9 bases fitting TRBD2. This CDR3 is built from 16 residues. CDR1 is SGHNT and CDR2 is YYREEE in the germline V gene (reference sequence). V shed 4 bases, J shed 7 bases, and the junction held 11 bases outside the gene matches.

This chain uses TRBV6-5 with TRBJ1-2; TRBD1 might be the D (5 bases). Germline V gene sequence: CDR1 MNHEY, CDR2 SVGAGI. The V gene lost 2 bases and the J gene lost 2 bases, with 9 bases spanning the gap. CDR3 length: 14 residues. In DNA form, the CDR3 reads TGTGCCAGCAGTTACGCGGGGCGGAACTATGGCTACACCTTC. It yields the protein CASSYAGRNYGYTF.

The V gene is TRBV19, the J gene TRBJ1-2; 7 bases agree with TRBD1. Trimming at V came to 5 bases and at J to 6 bases, leaving 9 bases not matched to a gene. CDR3 length: 14 amino acids. Per germline, CDR1 LNHDA and CDR2 SQIVND (reference sequence). The DNA of the CDR3 is TGTGCCAGTAGTGGGCAGGGGGTCGGGGATGGCTACACCTTC. Translated, it gives CASSGQGVGDGYTF.

The V call is TRBV20-1, the J call TRBJ2-1; 9 bases map to TRBD2. In germline, CDR1 is DFQATT, CDR2 SNEGSKA (reference sequence). This CDR3 region has 13 residues. J was trimmed by 8 bases and V by 3 bases; bases with no gene match: 5. Here the CDR3 reads CSASAGGPYEQFF. In nucleotides, the CDR3 is TGCAGTGCTAGTGCGGGGGGGCCCTATGAGCAGTTCTTC.

V gene TRBV6-5 combines with J gene TRBJ1-1; unclear D gene. V gave up 6 bases and J gave up 6 bases, with 17 bases separating them. Germline-derived CDR1 and CDR2 are MNHEY and SVGAGI. The CDR3 is made up of 14 amino acids. Written as DNA, the CDR3 is TGTGCCAGCAGGACGACAATATCGTCTCCTGAAGCTTTCTTT. Amino acid sequence: CASRTTISSPEAFF.

The CDR3 DNA reads TGCAGCGTTGGACAGGTAACGCAGTATTTT. Translating gives CSVGQVTQYF. The chain uses TRBV29-1 and TRBJ2-3; a possible D gene is TRBD1 (6 bases). Trimming cost V 4 bases and J 9 bases, with 8 bases left between them. In germline, CDR1 is SQVTM, CDR2 ANQGSEA. There are 10 residues in the CDR3.

V gene TRBV18 combines with J gene TRBJ1-4, with D unresolved. Per germline, CDR1 KGHSH and CDR2 LQKENI. The CDR3 runs to 14 residues. Trimming stripped 6 bases from V and 0 bases from J, with 8 bases between. The CDR3 here is CASSVQTTNEKLFF. The CDR3 DNA follows: TGTGCCAGCTCCGTACAGACAACTAATGAAAAACTGTTTTTT.

Here the CDR3 DNA reads TGTGCCAGCAGATCCACGGGGAAAGGCTACACCTTC. Amino acids: CASRSTGKGYTF. The chain employs TRBV6-5 and TRBJ1-2; the D is unclear. V lost 6 bases and J lost 8, with 13 bases in between. Germline assignment: CDR1 MNHEY and CDR2 SVGAGI. This CDR3 spans 12 amino acids.

The V call is TRBV30, the J call TRBJ1-3; D gene unclear. Trimming pared 3 bases from V and 0 bases from J, leaving 12 bases between. CDR1 is GTSNPN, CDR2 SVGIG, per germline (reference sequence). The CDR3 is made up of 15 amino acids. Here the CDR3 reads CAWSPTFVSGNTIYF. In DNA, the CDR3 is TGTGCCTGGAGCCCGACATTTGTCTCTGGAAACACCATATATTTT.

The V and J genes are TRBV11-2 and TRBJ1-5, with a possible D match to TRBD1 (5 bases). The CDR3 totals 15 residues. The germline CDR1 and CDR2 sequences are SGHAT and FQNNGV. Trimming pared 0 bases from V and 4 bases from J, leaving 10 bases between. The CDR3 DNA sequence: TGTGCCAGCAGCTTAGAGGCAGGGCTAAATCAGCCCCAGCATTTT. This gives the protein CASSLEAGLNQPQHF.